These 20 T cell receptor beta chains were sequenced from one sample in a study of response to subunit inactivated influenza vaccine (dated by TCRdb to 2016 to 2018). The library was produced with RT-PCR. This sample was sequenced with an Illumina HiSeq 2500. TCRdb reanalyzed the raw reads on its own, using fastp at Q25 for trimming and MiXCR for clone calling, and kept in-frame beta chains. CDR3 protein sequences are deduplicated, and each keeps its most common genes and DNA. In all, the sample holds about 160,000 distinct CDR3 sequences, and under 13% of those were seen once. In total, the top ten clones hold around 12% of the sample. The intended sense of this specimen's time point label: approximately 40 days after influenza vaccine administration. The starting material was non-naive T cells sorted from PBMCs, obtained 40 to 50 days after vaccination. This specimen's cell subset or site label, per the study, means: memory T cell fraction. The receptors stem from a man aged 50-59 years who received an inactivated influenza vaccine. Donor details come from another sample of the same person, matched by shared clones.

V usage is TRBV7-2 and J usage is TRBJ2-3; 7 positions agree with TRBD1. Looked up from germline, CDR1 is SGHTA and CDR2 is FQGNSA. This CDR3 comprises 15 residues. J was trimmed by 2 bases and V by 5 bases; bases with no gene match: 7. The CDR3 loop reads CASSVLGQNTDTQYF. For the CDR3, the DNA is TGTGCCAGCAGCGTACTGGGACAGAACACAGATACGCAGTATTTT. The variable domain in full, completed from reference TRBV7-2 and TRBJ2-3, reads GAGVSQSPSNKVTEKGKDVELRCDPISGHTALYWYRQSLGQGLEFLIYFQGNSAPDKSGLPSDRFSAERTGGSVSTLTIQRTQQEDSAVYLCASSVLGQNTDTQYFGPGTRLTVL.

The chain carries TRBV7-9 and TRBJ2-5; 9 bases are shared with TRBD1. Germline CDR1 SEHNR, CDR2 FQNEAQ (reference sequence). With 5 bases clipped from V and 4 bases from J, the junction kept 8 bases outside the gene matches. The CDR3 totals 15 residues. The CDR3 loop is CASSPGQGGAETQYF. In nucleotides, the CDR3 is TGTGCCAGCAGCCCGGGACAGGGAGGGGCAGAGACCCAGTACTTC.

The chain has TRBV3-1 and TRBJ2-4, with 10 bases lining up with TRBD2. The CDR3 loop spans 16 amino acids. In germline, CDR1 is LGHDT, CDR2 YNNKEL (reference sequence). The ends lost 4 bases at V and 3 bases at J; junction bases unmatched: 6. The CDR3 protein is CASSPRAGGDKNIQYF. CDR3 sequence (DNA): TGTGCCAGCAGCCCCCGAGCGGGAGGGGACAAAAACATTCAGTACTTC.

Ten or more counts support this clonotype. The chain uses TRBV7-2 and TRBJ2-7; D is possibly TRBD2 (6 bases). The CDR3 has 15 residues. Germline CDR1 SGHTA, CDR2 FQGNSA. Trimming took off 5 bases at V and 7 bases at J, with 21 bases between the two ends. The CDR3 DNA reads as TGTGCCAGCAGCCCAGATAGCGGAGTGTGGAGGGAGCAGTACTTC. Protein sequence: CASSPDSGVWREQYF.

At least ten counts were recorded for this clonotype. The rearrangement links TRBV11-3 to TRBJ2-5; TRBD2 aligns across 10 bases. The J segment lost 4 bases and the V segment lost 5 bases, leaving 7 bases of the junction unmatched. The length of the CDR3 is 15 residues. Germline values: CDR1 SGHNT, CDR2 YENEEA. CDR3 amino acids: CASSKGLALGETQYF. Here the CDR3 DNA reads TGTGCCAGCAGCAAGGGACTAGCGCTCGGAGAGACCCAGTACTTC.

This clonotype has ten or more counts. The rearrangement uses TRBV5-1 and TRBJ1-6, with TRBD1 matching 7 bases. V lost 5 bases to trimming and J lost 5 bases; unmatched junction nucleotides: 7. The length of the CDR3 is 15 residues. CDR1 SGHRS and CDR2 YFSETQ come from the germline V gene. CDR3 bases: TGCGCCAGCAGGCCTCCCGGGACAGATAATTCACCCCTCCACTTT. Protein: CASRPPGTDNSPLHF.

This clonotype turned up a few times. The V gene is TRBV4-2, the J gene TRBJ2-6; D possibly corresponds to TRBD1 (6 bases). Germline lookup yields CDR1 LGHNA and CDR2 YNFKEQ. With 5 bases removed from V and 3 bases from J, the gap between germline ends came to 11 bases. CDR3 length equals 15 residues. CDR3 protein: CASSAQGSGANVLTF. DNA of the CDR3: TGTGCCAGCAGCGCACAGGGCAGTGGGGCCAACGTCCTGACTTTC.

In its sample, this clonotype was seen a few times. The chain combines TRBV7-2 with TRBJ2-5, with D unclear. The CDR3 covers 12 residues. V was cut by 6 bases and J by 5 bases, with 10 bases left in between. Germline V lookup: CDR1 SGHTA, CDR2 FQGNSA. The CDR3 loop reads CASSPVLETQYF. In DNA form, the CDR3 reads TGTGCCAGCAGTCCGGTTTTGGAGACCCAGTACTTC.

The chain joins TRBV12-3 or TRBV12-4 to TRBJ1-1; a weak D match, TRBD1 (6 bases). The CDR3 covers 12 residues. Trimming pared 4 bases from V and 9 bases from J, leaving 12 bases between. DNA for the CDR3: TGTGCCAGCAGTTCCGGTAGGGGGAAAGCTTTCTTT. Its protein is CASSSGRGKAFF.

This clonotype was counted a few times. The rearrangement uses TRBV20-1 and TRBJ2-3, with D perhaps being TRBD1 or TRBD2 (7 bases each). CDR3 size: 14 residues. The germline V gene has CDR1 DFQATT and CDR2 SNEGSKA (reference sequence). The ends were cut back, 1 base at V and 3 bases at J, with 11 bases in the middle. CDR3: CSARGQGGTDTQYF. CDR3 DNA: TGCAGTGCTAGAGGCCAGGGGGGGACAGATACGCAGTATTTT.

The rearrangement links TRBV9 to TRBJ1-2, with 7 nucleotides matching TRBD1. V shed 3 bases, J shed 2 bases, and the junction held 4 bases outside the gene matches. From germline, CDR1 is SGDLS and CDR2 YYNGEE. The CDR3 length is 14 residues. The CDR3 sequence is CASSEKQGNYGYTF. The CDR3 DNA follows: TGTGCCAGCAGCGAAAAACAGGGGAACTATGGCTACACCTTC.

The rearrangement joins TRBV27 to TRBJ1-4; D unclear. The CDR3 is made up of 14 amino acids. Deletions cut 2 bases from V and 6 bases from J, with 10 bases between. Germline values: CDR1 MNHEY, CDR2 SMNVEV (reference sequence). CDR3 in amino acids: CASSLVGPDEKLFF. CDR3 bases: TGTGCCAGCAGTTTAGTAGGTCCTGATGAAAAACTGTTTTTT.

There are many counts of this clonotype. The CDR3, as DNA: TGCGCCAGCAGCCAAGATTTTGGGGCCTTTCCCTACGAGCAGTACTTC. Encoded protein: CASSQDFGAFPYEQYF. The rearrangement links TRBV4-3 to TRBJ2-7; perhaps TRBD1 as D (5 bases). V was cut by 0 bases and J by 2 bases, with 14 bases left in between. This CDR3 comprises 16 residues. Germline V CDR1 and CDR2: LGHNA, YSLEER.

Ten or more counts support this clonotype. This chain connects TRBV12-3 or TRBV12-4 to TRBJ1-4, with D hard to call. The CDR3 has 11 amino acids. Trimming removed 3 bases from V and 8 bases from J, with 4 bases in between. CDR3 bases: TGTGCCAGCAGTTTTCGAGAAAAACTGTTTTTT. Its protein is CASSFREKLFF.

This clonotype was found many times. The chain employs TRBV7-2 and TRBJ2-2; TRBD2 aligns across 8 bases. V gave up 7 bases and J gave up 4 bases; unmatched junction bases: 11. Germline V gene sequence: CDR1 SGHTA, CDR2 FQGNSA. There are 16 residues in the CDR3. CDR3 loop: CASKFGGGRGTGELFF. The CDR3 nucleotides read TGTGCCAGCAAATTCGGCGGGGGGCGAGGCACCGGGGAGCTGTTTTTT.

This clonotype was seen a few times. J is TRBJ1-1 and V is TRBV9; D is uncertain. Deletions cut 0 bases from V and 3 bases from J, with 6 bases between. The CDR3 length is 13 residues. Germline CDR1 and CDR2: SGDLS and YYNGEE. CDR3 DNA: TGTGCCAGCAGCGTAGGTATCCACACTGAAGCTTTCTTT. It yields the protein CASSVGIHTEAFF.

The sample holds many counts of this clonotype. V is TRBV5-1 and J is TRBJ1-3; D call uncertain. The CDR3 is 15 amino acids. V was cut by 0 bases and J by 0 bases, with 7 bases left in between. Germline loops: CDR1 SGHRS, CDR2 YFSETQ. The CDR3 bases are TGCGCCAGCAGCTTGGGGCAGGACTCTGGAAACACCATATATTTT. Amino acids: CASSLGQDSGNTIYF.

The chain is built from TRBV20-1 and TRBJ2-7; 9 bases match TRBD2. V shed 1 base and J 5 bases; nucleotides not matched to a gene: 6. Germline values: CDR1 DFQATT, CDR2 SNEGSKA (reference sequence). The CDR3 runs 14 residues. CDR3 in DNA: TGCAGTGCTAGAGGCGGGACTAGCCTCAACGAGCAGTACTTC. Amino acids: CSARGGTSLNEQYF.

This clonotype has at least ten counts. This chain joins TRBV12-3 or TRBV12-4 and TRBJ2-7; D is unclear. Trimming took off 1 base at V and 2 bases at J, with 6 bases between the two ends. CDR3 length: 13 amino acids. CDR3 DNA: TGTGCCAGCAGTTTAGTGCAGGCCTACGAGCAGTACTTC. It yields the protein CASSLVQAYEQYF.

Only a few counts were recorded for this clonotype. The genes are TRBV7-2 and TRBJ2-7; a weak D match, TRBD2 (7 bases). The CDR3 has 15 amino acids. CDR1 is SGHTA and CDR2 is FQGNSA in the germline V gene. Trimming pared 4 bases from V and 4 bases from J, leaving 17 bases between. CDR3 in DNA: TGTGCCAGCAGCTCCCTGGGGGCAGCGGGGTACGAGCAGTACTTC. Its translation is CASSSLGAAGYEQYF.